This TCR beta chain was profiled in a study of T cell responses to AZD1222 COVID-19 vaccine. Study-level findings and limits: At baseline, just five or six AZD1222 recipients tested seropositive.

TCRdb keeps only in-frame clones here, not all; method: immunoSEQ multiplex PCR. The sample includes about 94,000 clones, around 84% of them seen just once. With respect to this clone: Its target is unknown.

The CDR3 is 15 residues long. Germline V gene data show CDR1 as GTSNPN and CDR2 as SVGIG (reference sequence). V was cut by 0 bases and J by 7 bases, with 13 bases left in between. V usage is TRBV30 and J usage is TRBJ1-6; D uncertain. The sample was peripheral blood, taken 28 days after the second AZD1222 dose. This TCR came from an adult who received the AZD1222 COVID-19 vaccine. In DNA, the CDR3 is TGTGCCTGGAGTGTCATTGCGGAGCCCAATTCACCCCTCCACTTT. This gives the protein CAWSVIAEPNSPLHF.